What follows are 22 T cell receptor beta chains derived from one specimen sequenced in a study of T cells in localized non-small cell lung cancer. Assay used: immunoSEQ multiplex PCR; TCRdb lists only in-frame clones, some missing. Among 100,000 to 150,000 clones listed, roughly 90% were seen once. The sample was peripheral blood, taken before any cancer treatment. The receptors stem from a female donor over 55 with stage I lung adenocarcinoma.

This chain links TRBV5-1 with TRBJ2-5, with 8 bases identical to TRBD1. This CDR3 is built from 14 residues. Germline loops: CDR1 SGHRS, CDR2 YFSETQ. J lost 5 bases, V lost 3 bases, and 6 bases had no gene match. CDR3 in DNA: TGCGCCAGCAGCTCCCCTGGACAGGGTGAGACCCAGTACTTC. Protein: CASSSPGQGETQYF.

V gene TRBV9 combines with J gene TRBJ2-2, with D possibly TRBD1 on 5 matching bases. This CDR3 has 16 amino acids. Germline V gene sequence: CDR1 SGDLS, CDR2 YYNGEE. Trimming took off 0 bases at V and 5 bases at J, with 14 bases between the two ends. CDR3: CASSVGAGSLTGELFF. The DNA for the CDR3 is TGTGCCAGCAGCGTAGGTGCAGGGTCTCTGACCGGGGAGCTGTTTTTT.

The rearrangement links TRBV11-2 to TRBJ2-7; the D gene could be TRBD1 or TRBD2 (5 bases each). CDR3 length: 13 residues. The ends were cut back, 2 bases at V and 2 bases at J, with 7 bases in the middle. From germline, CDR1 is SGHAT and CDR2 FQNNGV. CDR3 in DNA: TGTGCCAGCAGCTTACGGGACCCCTACGAGCAGTACTTC. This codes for CASSLRDPYEQYF. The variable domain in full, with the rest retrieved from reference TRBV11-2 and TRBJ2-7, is EAGVAQSPRYKIIEKRQSVAFWCNPISGHATLYWYQQILGQGPKLLIQFQNNGVVDDSQLPKDRFSAERLKGVDSTLKIQPAKLEDSAVYLCASSLRDPYEQYFGPGTRLTVT.

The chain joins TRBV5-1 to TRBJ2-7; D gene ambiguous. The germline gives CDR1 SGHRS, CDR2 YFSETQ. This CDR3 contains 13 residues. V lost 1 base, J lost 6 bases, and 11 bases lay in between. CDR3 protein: CASSLSPSVEQYF. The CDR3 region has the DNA TGCGCCAGCAGCTTGAGCCCCTCCGTCGAGCAGTACTTC.

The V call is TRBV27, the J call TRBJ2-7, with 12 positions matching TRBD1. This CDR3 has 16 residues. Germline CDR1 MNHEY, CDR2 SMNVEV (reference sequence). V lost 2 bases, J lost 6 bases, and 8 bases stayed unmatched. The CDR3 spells CASSLRTGTGGGEQYF. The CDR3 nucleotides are TGTGCCAGCAGTTTACGGACCGGGACAGGGGGCGGCGAGCAGTACTTC.

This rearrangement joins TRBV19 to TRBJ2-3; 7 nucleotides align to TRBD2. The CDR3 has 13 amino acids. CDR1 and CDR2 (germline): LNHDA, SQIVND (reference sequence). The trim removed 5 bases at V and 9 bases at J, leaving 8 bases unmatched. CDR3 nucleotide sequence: TGTGCCAGTAGTCCTCGGGACTATGCGACGCAGTATTTT. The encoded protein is CASSPRDYATQYF.

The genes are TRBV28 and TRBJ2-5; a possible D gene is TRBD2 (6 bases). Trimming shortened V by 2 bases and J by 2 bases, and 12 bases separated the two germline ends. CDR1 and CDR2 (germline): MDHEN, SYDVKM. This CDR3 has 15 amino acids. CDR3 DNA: TGTGCCAGCAGTTTAGGCGGGGCAAAACAAGAGACCCAGTACTTC. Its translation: CASSLGGAKQETQYF.

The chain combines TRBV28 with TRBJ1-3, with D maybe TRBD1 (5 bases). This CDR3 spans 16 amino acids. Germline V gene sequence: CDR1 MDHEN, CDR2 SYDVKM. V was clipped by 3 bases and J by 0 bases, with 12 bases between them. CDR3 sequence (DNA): TGTGCCAGCAGTTTCCTGGGGCAGGGCTCTGGAAACACCATATATTTT. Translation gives CASSFLGQGSGNTIYF.

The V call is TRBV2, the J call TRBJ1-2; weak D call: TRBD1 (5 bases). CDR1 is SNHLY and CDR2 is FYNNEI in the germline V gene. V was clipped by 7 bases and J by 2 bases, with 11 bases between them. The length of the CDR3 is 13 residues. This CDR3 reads CASTRDENYGYTF. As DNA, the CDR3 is TGTGCCAGCACTCGGGACGAAAACTATGGCTACACCTTC.

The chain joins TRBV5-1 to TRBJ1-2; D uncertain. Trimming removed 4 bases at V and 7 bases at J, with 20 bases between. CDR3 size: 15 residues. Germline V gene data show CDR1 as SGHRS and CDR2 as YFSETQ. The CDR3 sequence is CASSPRTTGWFGYTF. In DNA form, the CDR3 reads TGCGCCAGCAGCCCGCGGACGACGGGATGGTTTGGCTACACCTTC.

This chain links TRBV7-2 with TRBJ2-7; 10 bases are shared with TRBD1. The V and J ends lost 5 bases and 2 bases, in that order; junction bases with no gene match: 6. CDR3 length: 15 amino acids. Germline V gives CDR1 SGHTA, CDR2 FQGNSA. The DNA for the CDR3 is TGTGCCAGCAGCCCCGGGGGGACAGGGGCCTACGAGCAGTACTTC. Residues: CASSPGGTGAYEQYF.

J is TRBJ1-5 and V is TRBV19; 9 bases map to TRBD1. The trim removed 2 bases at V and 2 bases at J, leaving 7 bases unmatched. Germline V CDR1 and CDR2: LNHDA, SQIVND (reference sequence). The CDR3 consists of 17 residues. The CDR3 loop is CASSIRGTGIGNQPQHF. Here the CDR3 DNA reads TGTGCCAGTAGTATACGTGGGACAGGGATTGGCAATCAGCCCCAGCATTTT.

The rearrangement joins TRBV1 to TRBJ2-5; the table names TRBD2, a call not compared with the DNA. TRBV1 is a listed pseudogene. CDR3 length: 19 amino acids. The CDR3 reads CTSSQLRLAGVPRLETQYF. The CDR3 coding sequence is TGCACCAGCAGCCAGCTCCGACTAGCGGGAGTCCCCCGGCTTGAGACCCAGTACTTC.

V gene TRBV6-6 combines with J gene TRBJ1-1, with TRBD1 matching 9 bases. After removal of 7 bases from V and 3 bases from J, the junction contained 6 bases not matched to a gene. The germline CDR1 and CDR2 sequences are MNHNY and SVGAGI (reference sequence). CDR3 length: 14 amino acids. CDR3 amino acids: CASITGTGHTEAFF. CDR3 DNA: TGTGCCAGCATTACCGGGACAGGGCACACTGAAGCTTTCTTT.

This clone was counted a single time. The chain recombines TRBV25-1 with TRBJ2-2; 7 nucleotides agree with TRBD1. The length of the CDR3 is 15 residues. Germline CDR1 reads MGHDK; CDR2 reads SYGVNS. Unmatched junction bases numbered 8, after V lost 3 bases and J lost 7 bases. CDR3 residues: CASSEEGTDHGELFF. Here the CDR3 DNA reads TGTGCCAGCAGTGAGGAAGGGACAGATCACGGGGAGCTGTTTTTT.

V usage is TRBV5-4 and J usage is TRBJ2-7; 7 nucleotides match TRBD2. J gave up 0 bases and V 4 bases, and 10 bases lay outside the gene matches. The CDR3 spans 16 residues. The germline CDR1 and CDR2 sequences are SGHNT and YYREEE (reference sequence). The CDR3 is CASSTDPGTNSYEQYF. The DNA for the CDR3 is TGTGCCAGCAGCACAGACCCCGGGACTAACTCCTACGAGCAGTACTTC.

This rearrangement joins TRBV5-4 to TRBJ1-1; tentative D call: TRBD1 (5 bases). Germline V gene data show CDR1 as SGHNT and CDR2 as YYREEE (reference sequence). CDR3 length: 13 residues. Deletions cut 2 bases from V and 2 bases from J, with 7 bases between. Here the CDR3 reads CASSFQGNTEAFF. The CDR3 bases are TGTGCCAGCAGCTTTCAGGGAAACACTGAAGCTTTCTTT.

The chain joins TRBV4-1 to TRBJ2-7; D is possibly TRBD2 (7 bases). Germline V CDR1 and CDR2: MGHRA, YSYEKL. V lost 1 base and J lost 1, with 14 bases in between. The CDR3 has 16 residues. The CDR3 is CASSQVERGGSYEQYF. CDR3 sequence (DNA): TGCGCCAGCAGCCAAGTGGAGAGGGGGGGTTCCTACGAGCAGTACTTC.

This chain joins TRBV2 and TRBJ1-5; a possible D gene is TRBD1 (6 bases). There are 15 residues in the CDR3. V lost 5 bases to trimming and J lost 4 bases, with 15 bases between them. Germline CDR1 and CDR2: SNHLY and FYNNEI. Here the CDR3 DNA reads TGTGCCAGCAGTAAACAGGGCCAGGGGAATCAGCCCCAGCATTTT. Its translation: CASSKQGQGNQPQHF.

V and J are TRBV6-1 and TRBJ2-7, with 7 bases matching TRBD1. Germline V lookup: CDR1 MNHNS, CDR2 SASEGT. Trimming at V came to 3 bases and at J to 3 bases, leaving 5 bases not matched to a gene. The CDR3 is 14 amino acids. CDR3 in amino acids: CASSETGTGYEQYF. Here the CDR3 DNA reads TGTGCCAGCAGTGAGACAGGGACCGGCTACGAGCAGTACTTC.

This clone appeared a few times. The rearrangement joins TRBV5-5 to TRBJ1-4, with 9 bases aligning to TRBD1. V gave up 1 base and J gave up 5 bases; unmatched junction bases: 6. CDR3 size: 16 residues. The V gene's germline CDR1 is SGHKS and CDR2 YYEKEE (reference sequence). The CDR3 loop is CASSLLPGQGNEKLFF. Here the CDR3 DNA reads TGTGCCAGCAGCTTGCTACCCGGACAGGGGAATGAAAAACTGTTTTTT.

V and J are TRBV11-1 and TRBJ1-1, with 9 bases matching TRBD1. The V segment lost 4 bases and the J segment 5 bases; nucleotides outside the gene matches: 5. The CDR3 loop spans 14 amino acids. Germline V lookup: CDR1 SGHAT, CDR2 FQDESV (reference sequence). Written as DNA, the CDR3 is TGTGCCAGCAGCTGGGAACAGGGGGCGACTGAAGCTTTCTTT. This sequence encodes CASSWEQGATEAFF. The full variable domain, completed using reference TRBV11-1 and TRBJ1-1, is EAEVAQSPRYKITEKSQAVAFWCDPISGHATLYWYRQILGQGPELLVQFQDESVVDDSQLPKDRFSAERLKGVDSTLKIQPAELGDSAMYLCASSWEQGATEAFFGQGTRLTVV.